This entry lists 16 T cell receptor beta chains sequenced from one sample in a study of T cell changes during pregnancy in multiple sclerosis. Data came from immunoSEQ multiplex PCR; TCRdb stores just in-frame clones and leaves some out. The table lists 65,000 or so clones, around 91% of them singletons. Sequenced here: peripheral blood, sampled in the second trimester of pregnancy. These receptors all stem from a female donor in good health, enrolled as a control in a pregnancy study.

The V gene is TRBV2, the J gene TRBJ2-1; 8 bases align to TRBD2. Per the germline V gene, CDR1 is SNHLY and CDR2 is FYNNEI. V shed 11 bases and J 3 bases; nucleotides not matched to a gene: 12. The CDR3 is made up of 15 amino acids. The CDR3 region has the DNA TGTGCCGCCCCCCTACGGGAGGGCATCTACAATGAGCAGTTCTTC. Residues: CAAPLREGIYNEQFF.

This clone appeared once. The J gene is TRBJ2-1, the V gene TRBV29-1; TRBD2 agrees at 10 bases. CDR3 length: 14 residues. Germline V gene sequence: CDR1 SQVTM, CDR2 ANQGSEA. The J segment lost 4 bases and the V segment lost 7 bases, leaving 7 bases of the junction unmatched. CDR3 bases: TGCAGCGCCCTGTCACTAGCGGGGTACAATGAGCAGTTCTTC. Amino acids: CSALSLAGYNEQFF.

The V call is TRBV27, the J call TRBJ1-1; a possible D gene is TRBD1 (5 bases). Trimming left V 4 bases short and J 13 bases short, with 16 bases between. Germline assignment: CDR1 MNHEY and CDR2 SMNVEV (reference sequence). The CDR3 loop spans 12 amino acids. The CDR3 loop is CASSSYTGSGFF. In DNA form, the CDR3 reads TGTGCCAGCAGTTCGTATACAGGCTCGGGTTTCTTT.

This rearrangement joins TRBV7-2 to TRBJ2-2; D may be TRBD1 (5 bases). The ends were cut back, 2 bases at V and 4 bases at J, with 14 bases in the middle. The CDR3 is made up of 16 amino acids. Germline values: CDR1 SGHTA, CDR2 FQGNSA. CDR3 residues: CASSLRSRVGTGELFF. Here the CDR3 DNA reads TGTGCCAGCAGCTTACGATCCAGGGTAGGCACCGGGGAGCTGTTTTTT.

The V gene is TRBV5-1, the J gene TRBJ2-3; D is perhaps TRBD2 (5 bases). The V gene's germline CDR1 is SGHRS and CDR2 YFSETQ. The CDR3 has 16 residues. Trimming cost V 4 bases and J 6 bases, with 21 bases left between them. The CDR3 coding sequence is TGCGCCAGCAGCCCTGGGTCGACTACGCCTGGGGATACGCAGTATTTT. It specifies CASSPGSTTPGDTQYF.

The V call is TRBV7-3, the J call TRBJ2-1; D gene ambiguous. The CDR3 is made up of 14 amino acids. The germline V and J ends were trimmed by 2 bases and 8 bases, with 13 bases remaining between them. Per the germline V gene, CDR1 is SGHTA and CDR2 is FQGTGA. The CDR3 DNA reads TGTGCCAGCAGCTTATTAGGCCAGGAAGATGAGCAGTTCTTC. It specifies CASSLLGQEDEQFF.

The chain links TRBV5-1 to TRBJ1-3; D unclear. Trimming shortened V by 2 bases and J by 4 bases, and 13 bases separated the two germline ends. Germline V gene data show CDR1 as SGHRS and CDR2 as YFSETQ. The CDR3 sequence is 15 residues long. The CDR3 bases are TGCGCCAGCAGCTTCTCTAACAGCTCCGGAAACACCATATATTTT. Protein: CASSFSNSSGNTIYF.

This chain uses TRBV5-1 with TRBJ2-1, with D perhaps matching TRBD2 (5 bases). V lost 6 bases to trimming and J lost 5 bases, with 12 bases between them. The CDR3 contains 13 residues. CDR1 SGHRS and CDR2 YFSETQ come from the germline V gene. For the CDR3, the DNA is TGCGCCAGCACCCCTGGACTCGACAATGAGCAGTTCTTC. Protein product: CASTPGLDNEQFF.

This chain links TRBV19 with TRBJ1-1; TRBD1 matches 7 bases. The ends lost 6 bases at V and 1 base at J; junction bases unmatched: 5. The CDR3 loop spans 14 amino acids. CDR1 and CDR2 from the germline V gene are LNHDA and SQIVND (reference sequence). The CDR3 DNA follows: TGTGCCAGTAGGGGCCGACAGGGGAACACTGAAGCTTTCTTT. Its protein is CASRGRQGNTEAFF. The entire variable domain, with the rest obtained from reference TRBV19 and TRBJ1-1, is as follows: DGGITQSPKYLFRKEGQNVTLSCEQNLNHDAMYWYRQDPGQGLRLIYYSQIVNDFQKGDIAEGYSVSREKKESFPLTVTSAQKNPTAFYLCASRGRQGNTEAFFGQGTRLTVV.

Note on this clone: Sequence at one end of the junction differs from germline and may be a read error. The chain recombines TRBV5-1 with TRBJ1-1; D remains ambiguous. Germline V lookup: CDR1 SGHRS, CDR2 YFSETQ. The CDR3 is 13 residues long. The CDR3, as DNA: TGCGCCAGCCGCTTAGACACGAACACTGAAGCTTTCTTT. It specifies CASRLDTNTEAFF.

The rearrangement joins TRBV18 to TRBJ2-3, with D possibly TRBD1 on 6 matching bases. Germline V gene data show CDR1 as KGHSH and CDR2 as LQKENI. This CDR3 spans 16 amino acids. The V end lost 0 bases, the J end lost 7 bases, and 17 bases lay between the germline ends. The CDR3 protein is CASSPPDRSYIHTQYF. In nucleotides, the CDR3 is TGTGCCAGCTCACCACCCGACAGGTCCTACATCCATACGCAGTATTTT.

V usage is TRBV7-9 and J usage is TRBJ1-3, with TRBD1 identical over 10 bases. There are 15 residues in the CDR3. Losses at the gene ends were 5 bases for V and 4 bases for J; bases not matched to a gene: 5. The germline gives CDR1 SEHNR, CDR2 FQNEAQ (reference sequence). The CDR3 DNA sequence: TGTGCCAGCAGCCCAGGGACAGGGGCAGGAAACACCATATATTTT. Translating gives CASSPGTGAGNTIYF. Complete variable domain (other parts from reference TRBV7-9 and TRBJ1-3): DTGVSQNPRHKITKRGQNVTFRCDPISEHNRLYWYRQTLGQGPEFLTYFQNEAQLEKSRLLSDRFSAERPKGSFSTLEIQRTEQGDSAMYLCASSPGTGAGNTIYFGEGSWLTVV.

This chain joins TRBV4-2 and TRBJ2-7; 9 bases map to TRBD1. V gave up 0 bases and J gave up 0 bases; unmatched junction bases: 0. Germline loops: CDR1 LGHNA, CDR2 YNFKEQ. The CDR3 spans 15 residues. CDR3 DNA sequence: TGTGCCAGCAGCCAAGAGACAGGGGGCTCCTACGAGCAGTACTTC. As protein: CASSQETGGSYEQYF.

V is TRBV7-2 and J is TRBJ1-1; D is unclear. Germline CDR1 is SGHTA and CDR2 is FQGNSA. This CDR3 is 12 amino acids long. The germline V and J ends were trimmed by 5 bases and 4 bases, with 8 bases remaining between them. CDR3 sequence reads: CASSPPGTEAFF. CDR3 DNA: TGTGCCAGCAGCCCCCCAGGCACTGAAGCTTTCTTT.

This clone was counted between two and nine times. The genes are TRBV19 and TRBJ1-1; D remains ambiguous. Trimming shortened V by 3 bases and J by 8 bases, and 19 bases separated the two germline ends. The CDR3 is 15 residues long. CDR1 and CDR2 (germline): LNHDA, SQIVND (reference sequence). Here the CDR3 reads CASSMGRYNADEAFF. In DNA form, the CDR3 reads TGTGCCAGTAGTATGGGGAGGTACAACGCTGACGAAGCTTTCTTT.

This clone is a singleton in its sample. The genes are TRBV6-5 and TRBJ2-7, with no clear D. Germline V gene sequence: CDR1 MNHEY, CDR2 SVGAGI. The CDR3 sequence is 14 residues long. V lost 2 bases and J 0 bases, leaving 8 bases between the germline ends. CDR3 in amino acids: CASSYDTYSYEQYF. The DNA for the CDR3 is TGTGCCAGCAGTTACGACACCTACTCCTACGAGCAGTACTTC.